Shown below are 14 T cell receptor beta chains from a single sample sequenced in a study of kidney transplant recipient with SARS-CoV-2 infection. TCRdb re-analysed the reads in MiXCR, keeping a single row per CDR3 protein. The table records 200,000 to 300,000 distinct CDR3 sequences, about 30% of them present only once. Sequenced material: a blood sample, taken at baseline and around day 120 from a kidney transplant recipient. The source is a male patient between 25 and 40 years old who had COVID-19 and was a kidney transplant recipient. Some T cells may arise from the graft donor.

This clonotype was seen at least ten times. This sequence joins TRBV4-3 and TRBJ2-3, with D possibly called TRBD1 or TRBD2 (5 bases each). CDR1 and CDR2 from the germline V gene are LGHNA and YSLEER. This CDR3 comprises 15 residues. The germline V and J ends were trimmed by 0 bases and 0 bases, with 7 bases remaining between them. This CDR3 is CASSQDGGSTDTQYF. CDR3 DNA: TGCGCCAGCAGCCAAGATGGGGGAAGCACAGATACGCAGTATTTT.

This clonotype was detected ten times or more. The J gene is TRBJ1-2, the V gene TRBV6-8, with D unresolved. The CDR3 is 17 residues long. Looked up from germline, CDR1 is MNHGY and CDR2 is SAAAGT. Trimming took off 5 bases at V and 4 bases at J, with 23 bases between the two ends. In nucleotides, the CDR3 is TGTGCCAGCAGTATGCCTAGACGCTCTAGAAAGACCTATGGCTACACCTTC. As protein: CASSMPRRSRKTYGYTF.

In this sample, this clonotype turned up many times. This chain connects TRBV27 to TRBJ1-1, with TRBD1 identical over 10 bases. The CDR3 is made up of 18 amino acids. The V and J ends lost 0 bases and 4 bases, in that order; junction bases with no gene match: 11. The germline V gene encodes CDR1 MNHEY and CDR2 SMNVEV (reference sequence). The CDR3 bases are TGTGCCAGCAGTTTATCGGGACAGGGGATGCCTACGGGCACTGAAGCTTTCTTT. Its protein product is CASSLSGQGMPTGTEAFF.

This clonotype came up many times. The gene calls are TRBV5-5 and TRBJ2-1; tentatively, D is TRBD2 (6 bases). The CDR3 length is 15 residues. From germline, CDR1 is SGHKS and CDR2 YYEKEE (reference sequence). Trimming left V 0 bases short and J 7 bases short, with 14 bases between. CDR3 sequence: CASSLGGGMGNEQFF. The CDR3, as DNA: TGTGCCAGCAGCTTGGGGGGCGGGATGGGGAATGAGCAGTTCTTC.

Concerning this clonotype itself: A clone one base away is much larger, so this may be a read error. This chain uses TRBV5-4 with TRBJ1-2; TRBD1 agrees at 7 bases. The CDR3 has 16 amino acids. From germline, CDR1 is SGHNT and CDR2 YYREEE (reference sequence). The CDR3 reads CTSSLGLRTGMYGYTF. CDR3 in DNA: TGTACCAGCAGCTTGGGACTCCGGACAGGAATGTATGGCTACACCTTC.

This clonotype occurred once. A clone one base away is much larger, so this may be a read error. The conserved phenylalanine or tryptophan normally closing the CDR3 is absent here, so this likely arose from a read error. V gene TRBV7-9 combines with J gene TRBJ1-1; perhaps TRBD1 as D (5 bases). Trimming took off 6 bases at V and 3 bases at J, with 11 bases between the two ends. CDR1 is SEHNR and CDR2 is FQNEAQ in the germline V gene (reference sequence). This CDR3 is 13 amino acids long. The CDR3 DNA sequence: TGTGCCAGCAGAGATGACAGATACACTGAAGCTTTCCTT. Protein sequence: CASRDDRYTEAFL.

Concerning this clonotype itself: A much larger clone differs from this one at a single base, so this may be a read error. The chain links TRBV9 to TRBJ1-1; 7 positions agree with TRBD1. The CDR3 sequence is 15 residues long. CDR1 is SGDLS, CDR2 YYNGEE, per germline. As DNA, the CDR3 is TGTGTCAGCAGCGCACGAGAGGGACAGTACACTGAAGCTTTCTTT. Translating it yields CVSSAREGQYTEAFF.

Comment on this clonotype: A much larger clonotype is one base distant, so this may be a read error. The conserved closing phenylalanine or tryptophan is absent in this CDR3, likely reflecting a read error. The chain couples TRBV7-8 to TRBJ2-1; no definite D call. Deletions cut 1 base from V and 5 bases from J, with 9 bases between. Germline-derived CDR1 and CDR2 are SGHVS and FQNEAQ. This CDR3 contains 14 residues. The chain's CDR3 is CASSLEWADNEQFL. Written as DNA, the CDR3 is TGTGCCAGCAGCTTAGAGTGGGCGGACAATGAGCAGTTCCTC.

In this sample, this clonotype turned up many times. V usage is TRBV12-3 or TRBV12-4 and J usage is TRBJ1-1; D is unresolved. The CDR3 extends over 13 amino acids. V shed 2 bases and J shed 2 bases, with 6 bases lying between them. The CDR3 DNA is TGTGCCAGCAGTTTAAGGGCCAACACTGAAGCTTTCTTT. Translating it yields CASSLRANTEAFF.

The chain uses TRBV5-4 and TRBJ2-7, with 10 bases matching TRBD2. Germline V lookup: CDR1 SGHNT, CDR2 YYREEE (reference sequence). The CDR3 has 15 residues. V lost 3 bases and J lost 6; bases outside the gene matches: 9. The CDR3 DNA follows: TGTGCCAGCAGCTGGGACAGCGGGAGGGCGGCCGAGCAGTACTTC. Protein product: CASSWDSGRAAEQYF.

About this clonotype itself: A read error is possible here, since a much larger clone lies one base away. The chain has TRBV6-4 and TRBJ2-2; D gene ambiguous. Trimming removed 1 base from V and 4 bases from J, with 4 bases in between. CDR3 length: 13 amino acids. Germline V CDR1 and CDR2: MRHNA, SNTAGT. The CDR3: CASSDFGTGELFF. For the CDR3, the DNA is TGTGCCAGCAGTGACTTCGGCACCGGGGAGCTGTTTTTT.

This clonotype was counted many times. The chain joins TRBV4-1 to TRBJ1-5; D is possibly TRBD1 (5 bases). The CDR3 is 16 residues long. Trimming took off 1 base at V and 1 base at J, with 11 bases between the two ends. CDR1 and CDR2 from the germline V gene are MGHRA and YSYEKL. The CDR3 sequence is CASSQVTGVSNQPQHF. For the CDR3, the DNA is TGCGCCAGCAGCCAAGTCACGGGGGTGAGCAATCAGCCCCAGCATTTT.

This clonotype showed up just a few times. The chain joins TRBV5-1 to TRBJ2-7, with TRBD2 identical over 12 bases. V lost 3 bases, J lost 2 bases, and 18 bases stayed unmatched. This CDR3 contains 20 residues. Germline-derived CDR1 and CDR2 are SGHRS and YFSETQ. The CDR3 region is CASSWAGAGKGLAGTYEQYF. CDR3 bases: TGCGCCAGCAGCTGGGCCGGGGCAGGGAAAGGACTAGCGGGAACCTACGAGCAGTACTTC. Using reference TRBV5-1 and TRBJ2-7 for the parts outside the CDR3, the full variable domain is KAGVTQTPRYLIKTRGQQVTLSCSPISGHRSVSWYQQTPGQGLQFLFEYFSETQRNKGNFPGRFSGRQFSNSRSEMNVSTLELGDSALYLCASSWAGAGKGLAGTYEQYFGPGTRLTVT.

Turning to this clonotype: This may arise from a read error, as a much more abundant clone is one base away. The genes are TRBV5-8 and TRBJ1-5; D is perhaps TRBD1 (5 bases). Between the trimmed V and J ends, which lost 7 bases and 7 bases, there was a span of 18 bases. This CDR3 is 14 amino acids long. Germline CDR1 is SGHTS and CDR2 is YDEGEE. The CDR3 here is CASGWRQGRQPQHF. For the CDR3, the DNA is TGTGCCAGCGGCTGGAGGCAGGGACGCCAGCCCCAGCATTTT.